A single sample gave rise to the 26 T cell receptor beta chains below, sequenced in a study of PD-L1 blockade in urothelial cancer. This sample's time point: peripheral blood 6 weeks after treatment start. The table came from immunoSEQ multiplex PCR; TCRdb's copy has only in-frame clones and leaves some out. The sample records 40,000 or so clones, roughly 78% being singletons. The specimen was PBMCs, collected around atezolizumab (anti-PD-L1) treatment. The receptors stem from a man in his fifties or sixties with urothelial cancer.

The chain links TRBV9 to TRBJ2-3; 7 nucleotides match TRBD2. In germline, CDR1 is SGDLS, CDR2 YYNGEE. The CDR3 consists of 14 residues. With V trimmed by 2 bases and J by 4 bases, 4 bases remained unmatched. Written as DNA, the CDR3 is TGTGCCAGCAGCGTGGGACTATTACCAGATACGCAGTATTTT. Its translation: CASSVGLLPDTQYF.

This clone showed up just once. V gene TRBV7-2 combines with J gene TRBJ2-7; 9 bases are a match to TRBD1. This CDR3 is built from 15 residues. With 5 bases clipped from V and 5 bases from J, the junction kept 10 bases outside the gene matches. From germline, CDR1 is SGHTA and CDR2 FQGNSA. The CDR3 sequence: CASSPRTGDFDEQYF. CDR3 coding DNA: TGTGCCAGCAGCCCTAGGACAGGGGATTTCGACGAGCAGTACTTC.

V gene TRBV6-6 combines with J gene TRBJ1-1; TRBD1 matches 8 bases. V dropped 5 bases and J dropped 5; count of bases not matched to a gene: 10. Looked up from germline, CDR1 is MNHNY and CDR2 is SVGAGI (reference sequence). The CDR3 length is 15 residues. CDR3 in amino acids: CASSDTGGQWTEAFF. The CDR3 region has the DNA TGTGCCAGCAGTGACACAGGGGGACAGTGGACTGAAGCTTTCTTT.

The chain recombines TRBV2 with TRBJ2-1; 14 bases match TRBD2. The CDR3 has 15 amino acids. The V gene end was trimmed by 6 bases and the J gene end by 8 bases; junction bases not matched to a gene: 6. The V gene's germline CDR1 is SNHLY and CDR2 FYNNEI. The DNA for the CDR3 is TGTGCCAGCAGGACGACTAGCGGGGGGGGATATGAGCAGTTCTTC. It yields the protein CASRTTSGGGYEQFF.

The chain uses TRBV2 and TRBJ1-2; TRBD1 is a possible D gene (6 bases). In germline, CDR1 is SNHLY, CDR2 FYNNEI. Trimming removed 7 bases from V and 7 bases from J, with 16 bases in between. The CDR3 has 13 residues. The CDR3 is CASITPGEGGYTF. CDR3 coding DNA: TGTGCCAGCATTACGCCAGGGGAAGGTGGCTACACCTTC.

The chain couples TRBV14 to TRBJ1-6; unclear D gene. CDR1 is SGHDN and CDR2 is FVKESK in the germline V gene. This CDR3 contains 13 residues. V was cut by 2 bases and J by 10 bases, with 9 bases left in between. The CDR3 bases are TGTGCCAGCAGCCAACATCGAGTGTCACCCCTCCACTTT. Its protein is CASSQHRVSPLHF.

The chain links TRBV18 to TRBJ2-7; D call uncertain. Trimming took 0 bases from V and 2 from J, leaving 8 bases between them. The CDR3 covers 14 residues. CDR1 is KGHSH and CDR2 is LQKENI in the germline V gene. The CDR3 DNA reads TGTGCCAGCTCACCACCCGTTGGCACCTACGAGCAGTACTTC. It specifies CASSPPVGTYEQYF. Drawing the rest from reference TRBV18 and TRBJ2-7, the complete variable domain is NAGVMQNPRHLVRRRGQEARLRCSPMKGHSHVYWYRQLPEEGLKFMVYLQKENIIDESGMPKERFSAEFPKEGPSILRIQQVVRGDSAAYFCASSPPVGTYEQYFGPGTRLTVT.

V and J are TRBV7-8 and TRBJ1-2, with a tentative D call TRBD1 (6 bases). The germline V and J ends were trimmed by 6 bases and 1 base, with 30 bases remaining between them. CDR3 size: 20 residues. Looked up from germline, CDR1 is SGHVS and CDR2 is FQNEAQ. CDR3 nucleotide sequence: TGTGCCAGCAGTCAACGTGATGGGGAACAGGGACGGCTCTTTAACTATGGCTACACCTTC. Translating gives CASSQRDGEQGRLFNYGYTF.

V and J are TRBV10-2 and TRBJ1-2; maybe TRBD1 (6 bases). The CDR3 runs to 14 residues. From germline, CDR1 is WSHSY and CDR2 SAAADI. V lost 4 bases and J lost 0, with 9 bases in between. CDR3 sequence (DNA): TGCGCCAGCAGTGCGGACAGCGCTAACTATGGCTACACCTTC. Translated: CASSADSANYGYTF.

The CDR3 spells CASSLNGPWGQNEKLFF. CDR3 sequence (DNA): TGTGCCAGCAGCTTGAATGGCCCATGGGGACAGAATGAAAAACTGTTTTTT. V and J are TRBV5-6 and TRBJ1-4; the match to TRBD1 covers 7 bases. The germline gives CDR1 SGHDT, CDR2 YYEEEE. CDR3 size: 17 residues. Unmatched junction bases numbered 11, after V lost 1 base and J lost 5 bases.

The V gene is TRBV2, the J gene TRBJ2-1; D unclear. V was shortened by 6 bases and J by 8 bases, with 14 bases between the two germline ends. CDR1 SNHLY and CDR2 FYNNEI come from the germline V gene. The CDR3 is 13 amino acids. In nucleotides, the CDR3 is TGTGCCAGCAGACGCCTTAACATGGATGAGCAGTTCTTC. As protein: CASRRLNMDEQFF.

The chain recombines TRBV20-1 with TRBJ2-7; the D gene is possibly TRBD2 (6 bases). The germline CDR1 and CDR2 sequences are DFQATT and SNEGSKA (reference sequence). The length of the CDR3 is 11 residues. Trimming pared 5 bases from V and 7 bases from J, leaving 12 bases between. The CDR3: CSAGTGREQYF. CDR3 DNA: TGCAGTGCTGGGACTGGCCGAGAGCAGTACTTC.

The J gene is TRBJ1-1, the V gene TRBV5-4; 9 bases map to TRBD1. Per germline, CDR1 SGHNT and CDR2 YYREEE (reference sequence). J gave up 0 bases and V 4 bases, and 7 bases lay outside the gene matches. The CDR3 sequence is 16 residues long. CDR3 DNA: TGTGCCAGCAGCCAGCTCGGACAGGGGATGAACACTGAAGCTTTCTTT. Amino acid sequence: CASSQLGQGMNTEAFF.

The chain recombines TRBV28 with TRBJ2-2; TRBD2 might be the D (5 bases). V lost 11 bases and J 0 bases, leaving 7 bases between the germline ends. Per the germline V gene, CDR1 is MDHEN and CDR2 is SYDVKM. CDR3 length equals 12 residues. CDR3 bases: TGTGCCGAGGGTACGAACACCGGGGAGCTGTTTTTT. Its translation: CAEGTNTGELFF.

This clone has only one observation. The chain uses TRBV6-5 and TRBJ1-6; D perhaps matches TRBD1 (6 bases). Trimming shortened V by 8 bases and J by 8 bases, and 13 bases separated the two germline ends. CDR3 length equals 13 residues. Germline lookup yields CDR1 MNHEY and CDR2 SVGAGI. DNA for the CDR3: TGTGCCAGCGGTACAGGGTCCTATTCACCCCTCCACTTT. Translation: CASGTGSYSPLHF.

The V call is TRBV5-4, the J call TRBJ2-5, with TRBD2 matching over 7 bases. The CDR3 loop spans 16 amino acids. Unmatched junction bases numbered 13, after V lost 4 bases and J lost 4 bases. Germline V gene lookup returns CDR1 SGHNT and CDR2 YYREEE (reference sequence). Here the CDR3 reads CASSPGGRGSGETQYF. DNA of the CDR3: TGTGCCAGCAGCCCTGGGGGGAGGGGAAGCGGAGAGACCCAGTACTTC.

This clone was seen only a few times. This chain links TRBV5-1 with TRBJ2-3; D perhaps matches TRBD2 (6 bases). Trimming stripped 4 bases from V and 5 bases from J, with 20 bases between. CDR3 size: 16 residues. Germline lookup yields CDR1 SGHRS and CDR2 YFSETQ. CDR3: CASSRVLAESGDTQYF. The CDR3 DNA reads as TGCGCCAGCAGCCGGGTCTTAGCGGAGTCGGGAGATACGCAGTATTTT.

The V call is TRBV28, the J call TRBJ2-7; 8 bases are shared with TRBD1. The germline gives CDR1 MDHEN, CDR2 SYDVKM. This CDR3 spans 18 amino acids. The ends lost 7 bases at V and 7 bases at J; junction bases unmatched: 24. The CDR3 sequence is CASTLLRTGWELEREQYF. The DNA for the CDR3 is TGTGCCAGCACCCTACTCAGGACAGGGTGGGAATTGGAGAGAGAGCAGTACTTC. The whole variable domain, filled in from reference TRBV28 and TRBJ2-7, reads DVKVTQSSRYLVKRTGEKVFLECVQDMDHENMFWYRQDPGLGLRLIYFSYDVKMKEKGDIPEGYSVSREKKERFSLILESASTNQTSMYLCASTLLRTGWELEREQYFGPGTRLTVT.

The V gene is TRBV11-2, the J gene TRBJ2-7, with 8 bases lining up with TRBD1. V shed 5 bases and J 3 bases; nucleotides not matched to a gene: 9. The CDR3 spans 15 residues. The germline CDR1 and CDR2 sequences are SGHAT and FQNNGV. The CDR3: CASSHGTGGFYEQYF. CDR3 sequence (DNA): TGTGCCAGCAGCCATGGGACAGGCGGGTTCTACGAGCAGTACTTC.

Only one count was recorded for this clone. V and J are TRBV2 and TRBJ2-6, with TRBD1 matching 7 bases. The length of the CDR3 is 16 residues. Germline V CDR1 and CDR2: SNHLY, FYNNEI. V gave up 4 bases and J gave up 1 base; unmatched junction bases: 4. CDR3 loop: CASSGTGRSGANVLTF. DNA for the CDR3: TGTGCCAGCAGTGGGACAGGTCGATCTGGGGCCAACGTCCTGACTTTC. The full variable domain, rest sourced from reference TRBV2 and TRBJ2-6, is EPEVTQTPSHQVTQMGQEVILRCVPISNHLYFYWYRQILGQKVEFLVSFYNNEISEKSEIFDDQFSVERPDGSNFTLKIRSTKLEDSAMYFCASSGTGRSGANVLTFGAGSRLTVL.

The chain carries TRBV5-1 and TRBJ2-7; the match to TRBD2 covers 12 bases. The V segment lost 0 bases and the J segment 4 bases; nucleotides outside the gene matches: 5. This CDR3 contains 16 residues. CDR1 SGHRS and CDR2 YFSETQ come from the germline V gene. DNA of the CDR3: TGCGCCAGCAGCTTGGGACTAGCGGGAGCAAAATACGAGCAGTACTTC. Protein: CASSLGLAGAKYEQYF.

This clone has a single count. V and J are TRBV19 and TRBJ1-5, with 7 bases matching TRBD1. The germline gives CDR1 LNHDA, CDR2 SQIVND (reference sequence). The CDR3 runs to 14 residues. The V segment lost 8 bases and the J segment 7 bases; nucleotides outside the gene matches: 11. CDR3 protein: CASRGQAQSQPQHF. The DNA for the CDR3 is TGTGCCAGTCGAGGACAGGCACAGAGCCAGCCCCAGCATTTT.

This clone has only a few counts. The chain links TRBV15 to TRBJ2-5; 9 bases are a match to TRBD1. Germline CDR1 and CDR2: LNHNV and YYDKDF (reference sequence). Trimming removed 0 bases from V and 5 bases from J; junction bases left unmatched: 7. There are 16 residues in the CDR3. The CDR3 bases are TGTGCCACCAGCAGAGATTTGGGACAGGGACGGGAGACCCAGTACTTC. Translating gives CATSRDLGQGRETQYF.

The rearrangement uses TRBV10-3 and TRBJ2-7; 11 bases line up with TRBD2. There are 13 residues in the CDR3. CDR1 is ENHRY and CDR2 is SYGVKD in the germline V gene. The V and J ends lost 6 bases and 3 bases, in that order; junction bases with no gene match: 1. The CDR3 sequence is CAISGTSGYEQYF. In DNA form, the CDR3 reads TGTGCCATCAGCGGGACTAGCGGCTACGAGCAGTACTTC.

The rearrangement links TRBV5-6 to TRBJ1-2; the match to TRBD1 covers 7 bases. The CDR3 is 14 residues long. The trim removed 4 bases at V and 8 bases at J, leaving 11 bases unmatched. CDR1 SGHDT and CDR2 YYEEEE come from the germline V gene. The CDR3 DNA is TGTGCCAGCAGCCTAGGACAGGCCCCTGGGGGCTACACCTTC. Translation gives CASSLGQAPGGYTF.

The rearrangement joins TRBV2 to TRBJ2-5; 9 positions match TRBD1. J was trimmed by 1 base and V by 6 bases; bases with no gene match: 6. The CDR3 runs 15 residues. The germline gives CDR1 SNHLY, CDR2 FYNNEI. The CDR3 protein is CASSSGTGPQETQYF. The CDR3 DNA is TGTGCCAGCAGCTCCGGGACAGGGCCCCAAGAGACCCAGTACTTC.